The rows below give T cell receptor beta chains drawn from one sample of a study of blood T cell repertoires in COVID-19. Profiled with immunoSEQ multiplex PCR; TCRdb holds only in-frame clones, not every one. In the table there are about 400,000 clones, around nine tenths of which are singletons. The sequenced sample was peripheral blood. Every receptor here comes from a human donor in a cohort sampled during active COVID-19. Each CDR3 is given with its conserved first and last residue. D genes are given only for firm matches. For some rows the clone size is stated as once, few or many, or as a class when expanded; others skip it.

j_call v_call clone_size d_call cdr3_aa cdr3_nt
TRBJ1-1 TRBV30 . . CAWSGEGGNTEAFF TGTGCCTGGAGTGGTGAGGGCGGGAACACTGAAGCTTTCTTT
TRBJ1-4 TRBV5-1 . . CASSLTTGIATNEKLFF TGCGCCAGCAGCTTGACTACAGGGATAGCAACTAATGAAAAACTGTTTTTT
TRBJ1-3 TRBV7-4 . . CASSLKTHPGSPSGNTIYF TGTGCCAGCAGTCTTAAAACCCACCCGGGGTCCCCCTCTGGAAACACCATATATTTT
TRBJ1-3 TRBV5-1 . TRBD1 CASSLNDRAFGNTIYF TGCGCCAGCAGCTTGAACGACAGGGCGTTTGGAAACACCATATATTTT
TRBJ2-7 TRBV5-1 . TRBD2 CASSFSGQGALAGEEQYF TGCGCCAGCAGCTTCTCGGGACAGGGCGCACTAGCGGGAGAAGAGCAGTACTTC
TRBJ1-5 TRBV6-2/TRBV6-3 . . CASSHSPPRPSGQPQHF TGTGCCAGCAGTCATTCCCCCCCCAGGCCCTCGGGACAGCCCCAGCATTTT
TRBJ1-2 TRBV7-9 . TRBD1 CASSQTGQGAGGYTF TGTGCCAGCAGTCAAACCGGACAGGGGGCTGGTGGCTACACCTTC
TRBJ1-5 TRBV4-1 large . CASSSQGHSNQPQHF TGCGCCAGCAGCTCCCAGGGCCATAGCAATCAGCCCCAGCATTTT
TRBJ1-1 TRBV27 . . CASNFWGADTEAFF TGTGCCAGCAATTTTTGGGGCGCGGACACTGAAGCTTTCTTT
TRBJ2-5 TRBV11-3 . TRBD2 CASSLGTSGREETQYF TGTGCCAGCAGCTTAGGCACTAGCGGGAGAGAAGAGACCCAGTACTTC
TRBJ2-3 TRBV7-3 . TRBD2 CASSQGGRAAGKDTQYF TGTGCCAGCAGCCAGGGCGGGAGGGCCGCGGGAAAAGATACGCAGTATTTT
TRBJ2-2 TRBV7-3 . TRBD2 CASRPGLAGAGTGELFF TGTGCCAGCAGGCCGGGACTAGCGGGAGCGGGCACCGGGGAGCTGTTTTTT
TRBJ2-1 TRBV27 . TRBD1 CASSWDRGLHNEQFF TGTGCCAGCAGCTGGGACAGGGGACTCCACAATGAGCAGTTCTTC
TRBJ1-1 TRBV4-1 . . CASSQVTGRNTEAFF TGCGCCAGCAGCCAAGTTACAGGGAGGAACACTGAAGCTTTCTTT
TRBJ1-4 TRBV5-1 . . CASSPGLGAGENEKLFF TGCGCCAGCAGCCCCGGCTTGGGGGCAGGGGAAAATGAAAAACTGTTTTTT
TRBJ1-6 TRBV12-3/TRBV12-4 . TRBD1 CASRTGGNSPLHF TGTGCCAGCAGAACAGGGGGAAATTCACCCCTCCACTTT
TRBJ2-3 TRBV5-3 . . CARHRDSSTDTQYF TGTGCCAGACATCGGGACTCAAGCACAGATACGCAGTATTTT
TRBJ1-4 TRBV4-1 . . CASSNRLTRQANEKLFF TGCGCCAGCAGCAACAGACTTACAAGACAGGCTAATGAAAAACTGTTTTTT